This TCR beta chain came from a study of T cells in tumors after PD-1 blockade. About the study: Patients received pembrolizumab 200 mg every 3 weeks or cemiplimab 350 mg every 2 weeks.

General study findings and limits: Peripheral recruitment is suggested, as some novel exhausted tumor clones were in pre-treatment blood.

Clones were read by immunoSEQ multiplex PCR, and TCRdb kept only the in-frame ones, dropping some. The sample records about 63,000 clones, less than 85% being singletons. This clone came up a few times. No antigen is known for it. Input was about 550 ng to 6,004 ng of genomic DNA from tumor or blood. The CDR3 totals 12 residues. CDR1 and CDR2 (germline): MNHEY, SVGAGI. The V and J ends lost 7 bases and 3 bases, in that order; junction bases with no gene match: 2. The sequence was obtained from a human donor with basal cell carcinoma. The material sequenced was PBMCs, taken after anti-PD-1 treatment. This sequence joins TRBV6-5 and TRBJ2-7; 8 nucleotides align to TRBD1. The CDR3 sequence: CASTGTGYEQYF. In nucleotides, the CDR3 is TGTGCCAGCACGGGGACAGGCTACGAGCAGTACTTC.